This note documents a single T cell receptor beta chain sequence. The sample is drawn from a study of blood T cell repertoires in COVID-19. Across the study: Samples of COVID-19 (acute and convalescent) were obtained from the United States, Italy and Spain. Nucleic acid was either cDNA or gDNA, and it came from T cells, B-cell-depleted T cells, or PBMCs.

V lost 1 base to trimming and J lost 0 bases, with 10 bases between them. The CDR3 extends over 15 amino acids. The V gene's germline CDR1 is SGHTA and CDR2 FQGNSA. Per the study methods: Researchers report that nucleated cell counts were estimated from reference gene primer amplification. Data came from immunoSEQ multiplex PCR; TCRdb stores just in-frame clones and leaves some out. The D gene and trimming were derived from the DNA, and the V and J assignments and clone size from that table. Among over 200,000 clones listed, over 80% were seen once. Sequenced: peripheral blood. The chain has TRBV7-2 and TRBJ2-7; D is undetermined. This TCR derives from a human donor in a cohort sampled during active COVID-19. The CDR3 protein is CASSLGFGSSYEQYF. CDR3 sequence (DNA): TGTGCCAGCAGCTTAGGGTTTGGCAGCTCCTACGAGCAGTACTTC. Full variable domain (remainder filled in from reference TRBV7-2 and TRBJ2-7): GAGVSQSPSNKVTEKGKDVELRCDPISGHTALYWYRQSLGQGLEFLIYFQGNSAPDKSGLPSDRFSAERTGGSVSTLTIQRTQQEDSAVYLCASSLGFGSSYEQYFGPGTRLTVT.